This T cell receptor beta chain is from a study of T cell responses to AZD1222 COVID-19 vaccine (dated by TCRdb to the early 2020s). As for the study more broadly: AZD1222 recipients whose second dose came at about 4 weeks and those whose second dose came at about 12 weeks were combined into one group, since spike-specific TCR depth and breadth did not differ between the two schedules. Enrollment into the trials was organized by age into subgroups of 18-55, 56-69 and 70-plus years, and those subgroups contained approximately 150, 30 and 60 TCR-sequenced participants, respectively. TCR sequencing was performed for approximately 240 trial participants, of whom 200 to 210 were given two doses of AZD1222 and some 26 were given two doses of MenACWY control vaccine.

Findings and caveats that apply to the study as a whole: The 56-69-year group was small, and its depth increase did not reach significance, likely because of low power. CD4 TCRs associated with the vaccine covered the entire spike protein, and the dominant responses were in regions 160-218 and 743-854. Only five to seven AZD1222 recipients were SARS-CoV-2 seropositive at baseline, limiting conclusions about previously exposed vaccinees. Because no day 14 peak-response samples were available, repertoires were characterized only after the peak T cell response. Participants were mostly white British and included more females than males, and it was suggested by the authors that clonal diversity may have been underestimated. A significant rise in spike-specific TCR breadth and depth was observed after two AZD1222 doses relative to day 0 and relative to MenACWY recipients. Reportedly, almost half of the unique spike-specific TCRs recognized epitopes lying outside the regions that are mutated in the B.1.351 and B.1.1.7 variants.

The sample's time point label, decoded: baseline before first vaccination. Vaccinee samples came from UK trials COV001 and COV002, including a single-blind randomized controlled phase 2/3 trial of AZD1222 (ChAdOx1 nCoV-19) in healthy adults. For TCRbeta chain sequencing, PBMC samples from trial participants were taken at day 0 and at day 28 after the second dose. Relative to germline, V is 4 bases shorter and J is 8 bases shorter, with 23 bases between their ends. The CDR3 sequence holds 16 residues, the cysteine and phenylalanine included. The CDR3 DNA has 48 bases and is translated from base 1. CDR1 and CDR2, per the germline V gene, are MRHNA and SNTAGT. On this clone itself: Its binding antigen is unknown. No base-level quality is on record; no much larger clone is a single base apart.

The CDR3 regions of human TCRbeta chains were analyzed by immunosequencing. The study's own analysis went as follows. Repertoire TCRs were matched against a reference library of SARS-CoV-2-specific TCRs generated with the MIRA antigen-specificity platform. Breadth meant the fraction of unique TCRs that were SARS-CoV-2-associated, whereas depth meant the fraction of total T cells that were SARS-CoV-2-associated. Using the MIRA data, every spike-specific TCR was mapped to the spike region that the TCR reacted to and assigned to either a CD4 or a CD8 class. Log10-transformed breadth and depth values were compared by one-way ANOVA with Sidak's multiple comparisons tests. Held by TCRdb, this immuneACCESS table contains in-frame sequences only and omits some clones. Under half of the omission traces to an unresolved V gene where checked; the cause of the rest is unknown. V, J and clone size were drawn from that table, and D and trimming were deduced from the DNA. The sample table shows 85,000 to 100,000 clones, and about 88% are seen once. 3.7% of the sample goes to the ten largest clones.

The sequence derives from an adult in good health. The sample was peripheral blood, taken on day 0 of AZD1222 vaccination. The V and J genes are TRBV6-4 and TRBJ1-2; a tentative D match to TRBD1 spans 5 bases. Read as DNA, the sequence is TGTGCCAGCAGTGGGGGGAACCTACCCGGGCCAGAAGGCTACACCTTC. This yields the protein CASSGGNLPGPEGYTF.